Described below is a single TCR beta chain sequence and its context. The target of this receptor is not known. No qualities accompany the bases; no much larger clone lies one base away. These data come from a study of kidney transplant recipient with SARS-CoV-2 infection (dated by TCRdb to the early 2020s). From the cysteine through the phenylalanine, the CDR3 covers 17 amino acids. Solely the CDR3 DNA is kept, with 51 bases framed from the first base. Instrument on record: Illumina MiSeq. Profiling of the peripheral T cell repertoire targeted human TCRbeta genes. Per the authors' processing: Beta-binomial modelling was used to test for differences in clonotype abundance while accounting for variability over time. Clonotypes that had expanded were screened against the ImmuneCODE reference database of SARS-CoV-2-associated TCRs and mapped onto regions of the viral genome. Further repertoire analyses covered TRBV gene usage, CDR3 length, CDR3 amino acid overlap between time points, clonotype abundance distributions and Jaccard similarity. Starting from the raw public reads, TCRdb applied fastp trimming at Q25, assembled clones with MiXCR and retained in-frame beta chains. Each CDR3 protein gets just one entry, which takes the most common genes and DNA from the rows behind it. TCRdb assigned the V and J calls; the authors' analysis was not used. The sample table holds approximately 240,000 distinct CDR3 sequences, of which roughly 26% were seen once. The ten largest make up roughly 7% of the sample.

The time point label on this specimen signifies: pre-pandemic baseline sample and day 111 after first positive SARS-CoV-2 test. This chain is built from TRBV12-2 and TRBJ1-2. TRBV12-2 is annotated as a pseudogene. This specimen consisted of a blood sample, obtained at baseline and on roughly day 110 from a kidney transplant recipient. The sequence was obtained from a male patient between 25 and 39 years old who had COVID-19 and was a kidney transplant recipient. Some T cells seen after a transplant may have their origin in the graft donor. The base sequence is TGTGCAAGTCGCCATACCGTGACTCCACGAAAGACCTATGGCTACACCTTC. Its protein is CASRHTVTPRKTYGYTF.